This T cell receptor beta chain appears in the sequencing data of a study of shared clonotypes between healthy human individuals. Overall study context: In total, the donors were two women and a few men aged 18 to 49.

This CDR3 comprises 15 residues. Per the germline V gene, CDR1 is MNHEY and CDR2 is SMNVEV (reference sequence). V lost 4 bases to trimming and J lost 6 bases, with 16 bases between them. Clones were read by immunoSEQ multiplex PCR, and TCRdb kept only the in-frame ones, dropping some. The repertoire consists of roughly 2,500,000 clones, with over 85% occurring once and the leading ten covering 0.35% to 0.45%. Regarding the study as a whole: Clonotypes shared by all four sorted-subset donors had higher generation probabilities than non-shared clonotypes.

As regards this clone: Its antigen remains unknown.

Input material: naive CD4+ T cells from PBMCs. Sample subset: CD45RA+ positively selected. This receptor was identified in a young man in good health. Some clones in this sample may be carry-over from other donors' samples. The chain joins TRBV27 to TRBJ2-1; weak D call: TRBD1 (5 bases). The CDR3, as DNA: TGTGCCAGCAGTTCCCAGGGCCTGGGGTCCAATGAGCAGTTCTTC. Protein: CASSSQGLGSNEQFF.